What follows are 21 T cell receptor beta chains derived from one specimen sequenced in a study of beta chain features in type 1 diabetes. Expressed TCRB transcripts were sequenced because the isolated RNA had all been reverse transcribed beforehand. The data were produced by immunoSEQ multiplex PCR, yet TCRdb's version contains in-frame clones alone and is incomplete. This table holds around 500,000 clones, approximately 10% found once. Sequencing was carried out using naive CD4+ T cells from blood. These receptors came from a woman younger than 35 in good health.

This clone showed up just a few times. The genes are TRBV9 and TRBJ2-5; D remains ambiguous. Germline V CDR1 and CDR2: SGDLS, YYNGEE. The CDR3 length is 14 residues. V was clipped by 0 bases and J by 1 base, with 7 bases between them. The CDR3 reads CASSVGVPQETQYF. Written as DNA, the CDR3 is TGTGCCAGCAGCGTAGGAGTACCCCAAGAGACCCAGTACTTC.

The V call is TRBV7-8, the J call TRBJ1-2; 9 bases line up with TRBD1. This CDR3 region has 14 residues. V lost 3 bases to trimming and J lost 2 bases; unmatched junction nucleotides: 1. CDR1 is SGHVS and CDR2 is FQNEAQ in the germline V gene. The CDR3 loop is CASSFGQGNYGYTF. CDR3 sequence (DNA): TGTGCCAGCAGCTTCGGACAGGGGAACTATGGCTACACCTTC.

This sequence joins TRBV29-1 and TRBJ2-5, with D perhaps assigned TRBD1 or TRBD2 (5 bases each). The CDR3 consists of 14 residues. V was trimmed by 1 base and J by 7 bases, leaving 16 bases between them. Germline V gene data show CDR1 as SQVTM and CDR2 as ANQGSEA. The CDR3 here is CSVEVRTGTGTQYF. The CDR3 region has the DNA TGCAGCGTTGAAGTTAGGACTGGCACAGGGACCCAGTACTTC.

The chain is built from TRBV30 and TRBJ1-2, with D maybe TRBD1 (6 bases). Germline CDR1 GTSNPN, CDR2 SVGIG (reference sequence). The V end was cut by 4 bases, the J end by 2 bases, with 17 bases between. The CDR3 is 15 residues long. In DNA, the CDR3 is TGTGCCTGGACTTACCAGGCAGGGGCGAACTATGGCTACACCTTC. Encoded protein: CAWTYQAGANYGYTF. Filled out from reference TRBV30 and TRBJ1-2, the complete variable domain reads SQTIHQWPATLVQPVGSPLSLECTVEGTSNPNLYWYRQAAGRGLQLLFYSVGIGQISSEVPQNLSASRPQDRQFILSSKKLLLSDSGFYLCAWTYQAGANYGYTFGSGTRLTVV.

The rearrangement uses TRBV12-5 and TRBJ2-6; D not resolved. V gave up 5 bases and J gave up 0 bases, with 11 bases separating them. Germline assignment: CDR1 LGHNT and CDR2 FRNRAP. The CDR3 extends over 16 amino acids. The CDR3, as DNA: TGTGCTAGTGGTCAAACCGCCCGCTCTGGGGCCAACGTCCTGACTTTC. Its translation is CASGQTARSGANVLTF.

This clone turned up a few times. CDR3 amino acids: CASSPSQSYEQYF. The CDR3 region has the DNA TGTGCCAGCTCACCGAGTCAGTCCTACGAGCAGTACTTC. The genes are TRBV18 and TRBJ2-7, with D unclear. V was pared by 3 bases and J by 1 base, with 7 bases between. Germline CDR1 and CDR2: KGHSH and LQKENI. This CDR3 is built from 13 residues.

V is TRBV19 and J is TRBJ2-1, with D perhaps matching TRBD1 (5 bases). V dropped 4 bases and J dropped 9 bases, with 13 bases sitting between them. The CDR3 totals 13 residues. CDR1 and CDR2 from the germline V gene are LNHDA and SQIVND (reference sequence). The CDR3 sequence: CASSRAQGSEQFF. The CDR3 bases are TGTGCCAGTAGTAGGGCTCAGGGCTCTGAGCAGTTCTTC.

Notes on this clone: In the same sample, other DNA sequences code for this CDR3. The rearrangement uses TRBV6-6 and TRBJ2-1, with TRBD1 identical over 8 bases. Germline CDR1 reads MNHNY; CDR2 reads SVGAGI (reference sequence). V was pared by 5 bases and J by 7 bases, with 1 base of the junction left unmatched. The CDR3 length is 12 residues. The CDR3 coding sequence is TGTGCCAGCAGTAGACAGGGGAATGAGCAGTTCTTC. Translation: CASSRQGNEQFF.

This clone has a handful of counts. The chain has TRBV4-3 and TRBJ1-2, with D unclear. Germline V gives CDR1 LGHNA, CDR2 YSLEER. The CDR3 sequence is 13 residues long. V lost 0 bases and J lost 4, with 6 bases in between. The CDR3 spells CASSQDGIYGYTF. The CDR3 DNA is TGCGCCAGCAGCCAAGATGGAATCTATGGCTACACCTTC.

This clone was detected only a few times. Other DNA sequences in the same sample also yield this CDR3. The chain joins TRBV4-3 to TRBJ2-5; D not resolved. Between the trimmed V and J ends, which lost 1 base and 1 base, there was a span of 4 bases. Germline CDR1 is LGHNA and CDR2 is YSLEER. This CDR3 comprises 13 residues. The CDR3 coding sequence is TGCGCCAGCAGCCAAGGGTTCCAAGAGACCCAGTACTTC. This codes for CASSQGFQETQYF.

The chain joins TRBV30 to TRBJ1-5, with 9 bases matching TRBD1. V dropped 2 bases and J dropped 1; count of bases not matched to a gene: 3. This CDR3 is built from 15 residues. CDR1 GTSNPN and CDR2 SVGIG come from the germline V gene (reference sequence). The CDR3 nucleotides are TGTGCCTGGAGTCCGGACAGGGGAAGCAATCAGCCCCAGCATTTT. Protein: CAWSPDRGSNQPQHF.

This clone was seen a handful of times. V usage is TRBV9 and J usage is TRBJ2-7; D is unclear. Germline V gene lookup returns CDR1 SGDLS and CDR2 YYNGEE. The CDR3 is 13 residues long. Trimming stripped 2 bases from V and 7 bases from J, with 13 bases between. The CDR3 sequence is CASSVFQVGEQYF. The CDR3 DNA reads TGTGCCAGCAGCGTTTTTCAAGTAGGTGAGCAGTACTTC.

The chain has TRBV4-2 and TRBJ1-1, with D unclear. The CDR3 loop spans 16 amino acids. Trimming pared 4 bases from V and 3 bases from J, leaving 18 bases between. The V gene's germline CDR1 is LGHNA and CDR2 YNFKEQ. The CDR3 here is CASSPPTWGRDTEAFF. The CDR3 DNA follows: TGTGCCAGCAGCCCGCCAACATGGGGTAGGGACACTGAAGCTTTCTTT.

This clone was found a few times. The rearrangement joins TRBV7-2 to TRBJ2-3; no clear D gene. Germline V gene data show CDR1 as SGHTA and CDR2 as FQGNSA. The CDR3 has 11 amino acids. Trimming left V 4 bases short and J 3 bases short, with 2 bases between. The CDR3 coding sequence is TGTGCCAGCAGCTGGACAGATACGCAGTATTTT. This gives the protein CASSWTDTQYF.

This clone was seen many times. V is TRBV30 and J is TRBJ2-6, with D possibly matching TRBD2 (5 bases). The CDR3 loop spans 16 amino acids. Germline CDR1 and CDR2: GTSNPN and SVGIG (reference sequence). Trimming left V 3 bases short and J 1 base short, with 13 bases between. The CDR3 bases are TGTGCCTGGAGCCAAGGAGGCACGTCTGGGGCCAACGTCCTGACTTTC. Translated, it gives CAWSQGGTSGANVLTF. Drawing the rest from reference TRBV30 and TRBJ2-6, the complete variable domain is SQTIHQWPATLVQPVGSPLSLECTVEGTSNPNLYWYRQAAGRGLQLLFYSVGIGQISSEVPQNLSASRPQDRQFILSSKKLLLSDSGFYLCAWSQGGTSGANVLTFGAGSRLTVL.

This clone has just a few counts. CDR3 nucleotides: TGTGCCAGCAGCCAAGCCGGGACAGGGTCTTATGAAAAACTGTTTTTT. Translation gives CASSQAGTGSYEKLFF. The rearrangement links TRBV14 to TRBJ1-4, with TRBD1 matching 9 bases. Germline V gene data show CDR1 as SGHDN and CDR2 as FVKESK. The CDR3 runs 16 residues. V trimming: 1 base; J trimming: 6 bases; junction bases outside the gene matches: 6.

J is TRBJ2-3 and V is TRBV7-2; D remains ambiguous. The CDR3 loop spans 14 amino acids. V gave up 2 bases and J gave up 2 bases, with 8 bases separating them. CDR1 is SGHTA, CDR2 FQGNSA, per germline. CDR3 amino acids: CASSLMGITDTQYF. The CDR3 DNA reads as TGTGCCAGCAGCTTAATGGGGATCACAGATACGCAGTATTTT.

The rearrangement links TRBV25-1 to TRBJ2-5, with D perhaps being TRBD1 or TRBD2 (11 bases each). V was pared by 5 bases and J by 2 bases, with 24 bases between. Germline lookup yields CDR1 MGHDK and CDR2 SYGVNS. CDR3 length equals 18 residues. Here the CDR3 DNA reads TGTGCCAGCAGTTCCGGGACAGGGGGACTAGCGGAGCAAGAGACCCAGTACTTC. This encodes CASSSGTGGLAEQETQYF.

This clone was seen more than once but under ten times. This chain connects TRBV30 to TRBJ1-2, with D maybe TRBD1 (5 bases). V lost 7 bases, J lost 7 bases, and 16 bases lay in between. The CDR3 contains 12 residues. CDR1 and CDR2 (germline): GTSNPN, SVGIG (reference sequence). The CDR3 here is CAFTQPGGGYTF. The CDR3 DNA reads TGTGCCTTCACACAACCCGGGGGTGGCTACACCTTC. Full variable domain (missing parts from reference TRBV30 and TRBJ1-2): SQTIHQWPATLVQPVGSPLSLECTVEGTSNPNLYWYRQAAGRGLQLLFYSVGIGQISSEVPQNLSASRPQDRQFILSSKKLLLSDSGFYLCAFTQPGGGYTFGSGTRLTVV.

This clone was counted only a few times. The V and J genes are TRBV5-1 and TRBJ2-3; 9 bases map to TRBD1. In germline, CDR1 is SGHRS, CDR2 YFSETQ. CDR3 length: 16 residues. The J segment lost 2 bases and the V segment lost 0 bases, leaving 4 bases of the junction unmatched. CDR3 loop: CASSLGQGVTTDTQYF. CDR3 DNA: TGCGCCAGCAGCTTGGGACAGGGGGTAACCACAGATACGCAGTATTTT.

V is TRBV7-9 and J is TRBJ2-7, with D unresolved. Germline V lookup: CDR1 SEHNR, CDR2 FQNEAQ (reference sequence). The V end lost 5 bases, the J end lost 0 bases, and 11 bases lay between the germline ends. CDR3 length: 14 amino acids. DNA of the CDR3: TGTGCCAGCAGCCCTTACAAGAGCTCCTACGAGCAGTACTTC. Its translation: CASSPYKSSYEQYF.